The 7 T cell receptor beta chains listed next were all sequenced from one sample in a study of shared clonotypes between healthy human individuals (dated by TCRdb to the early 2020s). The library came from the immunoSEQ multiplex PCR assay. Sourced from immuneACCESS, this table was stored by TCRdb with only in-frame sequences that have V and J called. A share of the clones is absent; for the studies checked, an unresolved V gene accounts for under half, and the remainder has no known explanation. The sample table lists about 2.1 million clones, just over 90% of them with a count of one. Of the sample, around 1.7% is held by the ten largest clones. CD8 naive samples consisted of CD45RO-negative cells that were positively selected for CCR7, yielding a CD45RA+CCR7+ population without TemRA cells. Sequencing was done on a sample of naive CD8+ T cells from PBMCs. The sample's cell subset or site label, in plain terms: CD45RA+CCR7+. The receptors were gathered from a man between 18 and 29 years old in good health. Some clones in this sample may be carry-over from other donors' samples.

This clone appeared a single time. This rearrangement joins TRBV7-9 to TRBJ2-1, with 9 bases identical to TRBD2. V gave up 1 base and J gave up 9 bases; unmatched junction bases: 10. Germline CDR1 SEHNR, CDR2 FQNEAQ (reference sequence). There are 16 residues in the CDR3. The CDR3 region is CASSLGLAERGGEQFF. DNA of the CDR3: TGTGCCAGCAGCTTAGGACTAGCGGAGCGGGGCGGTGAGCAGTTCTTC. The complete variable domain, with remaining parts taken from reference TRBV7-9 and TRBJ2-1, reads DTGVSQNPRHKITKRGQNVTFRCDPISEHNRLYWYRQTLGQGPEFLTYFQNEAQLEKSRLLSDRFSAERPKGSFSTLEIQRTEQGDSAMYLCASSLGLAERGGEQFFGPGTRLTVL.

The chain combines TRBV15 with TRBJ1-2; D not resolved. V lost 0 bases, J lost 4 bases, and 24 bases lay in between. CDR1 LNHNV and CDR2 YYDKDF come from the germline V gene (reference sequence). The length of the CDR3 is 19 residues. This CDR3 is CATSRDGMRRPVGGYGYTF. Written as DNA, the CDR3 is TGTGCCACCAGCAGAGATGGTATGAGACGGCCCGTTGGTGGCTATGGCTACACCTTC.

The chain joins TRBV28 to TRBJ1-2; TRBD1 matches 9 bases. With 6 bases clipped from V and 7 bases from J, the junction kept 15 bases outside the gene matches. Germline assignment: CDR1 MDHEN and CDR2 SYDVKM. The CDR3 sequence is 16 residues long. The CDR3 is CASSPGDREIPLGYTF. In DNA form, the CDR3 reads TGTGCCAGCAGCCCGGGGGACAGGGAAATTCCCCTTGGCTACACCTTC.

The chain couples TRBV4-3 to TRBJ1-5; TRBD1 matches at 9 bases. Germline values: CDR1 LGHNA, CDR2 YSLEER. The V segment lost 0 bases and the J segment 0 bases; nucleotides outside the gene matches: 18. The CDR3 is made up of 22 amino acids. In nucleotides, the CDR3 is TGCGCCAGCAGCCAAGATTTGGGCTATGAGACAGGGGGTCCGATTAGCAATCAGCCCCAGCATTTT. It specifies CASSQDLGYETGGPISNQPQHF.

The DNA of the CDR3 is TGTGCCAGCAGTTACTTTAATGGCGGGAATGAGCAGTTCTTC. Its protein is CASSYFNGGNEQFF. This chain connects TRBV6-6 to TRBJ2-1; tentatively, D is TRBD2 (5 bases). The CDR3 covers 14 residues. Germline V gene data show CDR1 as MNHNY and CDR2 as SVGAGI (reference sequence). V lost 1 base, J lost 7 bases, and 11 bases lay in between.

This clone has a single count. The genes are TRBV11-2 and TRBJ2-1; TRBD1 matches 7 bases. This CDR3 region has 17 residues. Unmatched junction bases numbered 11, after V lost 1 base and J lost 5 bases. From germline, CDR1 is SGHAT and CDR2 FQNNGV. CDR3 in DNA: TGTGCCAGCAGCTTAGGATCAGGGGGTTTGAAGGACAATGAGCAGTTCTTC. Translating it yields CASSLGSGGLKDNEQFF.

The chain employs TRBV19 and TRBJ1-2; D unclear. This CDR3 has 14 amino acids. V was trimmed by 1 base and J by 0 bases, leaving 6 bases between them. The germline gives CDR1 LNHDA, CDR2 SQIVND (reference sequence). The CDR3 sequence: CASSIAISNYGYTF. CDR3 DNA sequence: TGTGCCAGTAGTATAGCTATATCTAACTATGGCTACACCTTC.